This section outlines one T cell receptor beta chain sequence together with its context. The source of the sample is a study of blood T cell repertoires in COVID-19. As for the study in general: COVID-19 samples collected from the United States, Italy and Spain covered acute and convalescent phases. From T cells, B-cell-depleted T cells, or PBMCs came the material, which was cDNA or gDNA.

As processed by the authors: Estimates of nucleated cell counts were drawn from the amplification of reference gene primers. TCRdb's table, derived via immunoSEQ multiplex PCR, lists solely in-frame clones and lacks some. V, J and clone size are taken as reported in that table, and D and trimming were inferred from the DNA itself. Of about 150,000 clones listed, around 82% are singletons. The clonotype was recovered from a human donor with acute or convalescent COVID-19. The donor label of this sample is uncertain. Specimen: peripheral blood.

CDR3 in DNA: TGTGCCAGCAGCTTGGGACAGGGATCTGGGGCCAACGTCCTGACTTTC. It yields the protein CASSLGQGSGANVLTF. The rearrangement links TRBV5-5 to TRBJ2-6; 7 nucleotides line up with TRBD1. CDR1 is SGHKS and CDR2 is YYEKEE in the germline V gene (reference sequence). This CDR3 comprises 16 residues. V was clipped by 0 bases and J by 1 base; unmatched bases: 1.